What follows are 30 T cell receptor beta chains derived from one specimen sequenced in a study of cytomegalovirus exposure and HLA in healthy donors (dated by TCRdb to about 2017). The protocol used for the library was the immunoSEQ multiplex PCR assay. For the multiplex PCR, a mixture combining 60 forward primers for TCR Vbeta segments and 13 reverse primers for TCR Jbeta segments was used. Entries here come from immuneACCESS through TCRdb and include only in-frame sequences with V and J called. Some clones fail to appear in such tables; in the studies checked, an unresolved V gene covers under half of the shortfall, and the cause of the remainder is unknown. The sample table holds nearly 110,000 clones, of which over 70% were seen once. Together, the top ten hold less than 3% of the sample. The sequencing sample was made of PBMCs. The receptors were sampled from a female donor in good health and CMV-seronegative.

This clone was observed a handful of times. This chain joins TRBV5-4 and TRBJ1-1; D remains ambiguous. Germline assignment: CDR1 SGHNT and CDR2 YYREEE (reference sequence). CDR3 size: 12 residues. The V and J ends lost 4 bases and 5 bases respectively, with 9 bases between them. In nucleotides, the CDR3 is TGTGCCAGCAGCAACATTTGGACTGAAGCTTTCTTT. Translation gives CASSNIWTEAFF.

The chain employs TRBV4-1 and TRBJ2-7; D may be TRBD1 (5 bases). V was trimmed by 3 bases and J by 0 bases, leaving 15 bases between them. The CDR3 sequence is 16 residues long. Per germline, CDR1 MGHRA and CDR2 YSYEKL. Here the CDR3 DNA reads TGCGCCAGCAGCCAGTGGGGCGTTGGATCCTCCTACGAGCAGTACTTC. Its protein is CASSQWGVGSSYEQYF.

The chain links TRBV7-3 to TRBJ2-1; 7 bases line up with TRBD2. V was pared by 5 bases and J by 9 bases, with 10 bases of the junction left unmatched. The CDR3 extends over 14 amino acids. Germline-derived CDR1 and CDR2 are SGHTA and FQGTGA. The CDR3 spells CASSPGLGWSEQFF. The CDR3 coding sequence is TGTGCCAGCAGCCCTGGACTAGGATGGAGTGAGCAGTTCTTC.

The chain links TRBV7-3 to TRBJ2-6; a possible D gene is TRBD2 (5 bases). The ends were cut back, 4 bases at V and 0 bases at J, with 13 bases in the middle. The CDR3 has 17 residues. In germline, CDR1 is SGHTA, CDR2 FQGTGA. The CDR3 sequence: CASSYLRGNSGANVLTF. CDR3 DNA: TGTGCCAGCAGCTACCTCCGGGGTAACTCTGGGGCCAACGTCCTGACTTTC.

The genes are TRBV2 and TRBJ2-2; maybe TRBD2 (6 bases). Trimming pared 7 bases from V and 4 bases from J, leaving 19 bases between. Per germline, CDR1 SNHLY and CDR2 FYNNEI. The CDR3 covers 16 residues. The chain's CDR3 is CASIGGPNRATGELFF. CDR3 bases: TGTGCCAGCATTGGAGGGCCCAACCGGGCCACCGGGGAGCTGTTTTTT.

The J gene is TRBJ2-3, the V gene TRBV27; D gene uncertain. The CDR3 runs 12 residues. Trimming took off 7 bases at V and 1 base at J, with 6 bases between the two ends. The germline V gene has CDR1 MNHEY and CDR2 SMNVEV (reference sequence). The CDR3 coding sequence is TGTGCCAGCATTTCGGGCACAGATACGCAGTATTTT. Translating it yields CASISGTDTQYF.

The chain has TRBV6-1 and TRBJ2-7, with 13 bases identical to TRBD2. The CDR3 is made up of 14 amino acids. The V and J ends lost 9 bases and 5 bases, in that order; junction bases with no gene match: 7. The germline V gene encodes CDR1 MNHNS and CDR2 SASEGT. The CDR3 DNA follows: TGTGCCAGTGGACTAGCGGGAGCAGTAGACGAGCAGTACTTC. Translation gives CASGLAGAVDEQYF.

The rearrangement uses TRBV30 and TRBJ1-1; TRBD1 is a possible D gene (6 bases). Germline-derived CDR1 and CDR2 are GTSNPN and SVGIG (reference sequence). V was shortened by 3 bases and J by 6 bases, with 14 bases between the two germline ends. There are 13 residues in the CDR3. CDR3 amino acids: CAWRVLGGSEAFF. The CDR3 bases are TGTGCCTGGAGGGTACTAGGGGGATCTGAAGCTTTCTTT. The variable domain in full, with the rest retrieved from reference TRBV30 and TRBJ1-1, is SQTIHQWPATLVQPVGSPLSLECTVEGTSNPNLYWYRQAAGRGLQLLFYSVGIGQISSEVPQNLSASRPQDRQFILSSKKLLLSDSGFYLCAWRVLGGSEAFFGQGTRLTVV.

The chain is built from TRBV29-1 and TRBJ1-2; possible D gene TRBD1, 5 bases. The CDR3 loop spans 14 amino acids. Germline V gene lookup returns CDR1 SQVTM and CDR2 ANQGSEA. V lost 1 base and J lost 4, with 13 bases in between. The CDR3 is CSVEVRRDLYGYTF. CDR3 bases: TGCAGCGTTGAAGTTCGCAGGGATCTCTATGGCTACACCTTC.

The chain joins TRBV11-2 to TRBJ1-1; 8 nucleotides agree with TRBD1. This CDR3 is 14 amino acids long. Germline CDR1 and CDR2: SGHAT and FQNNGV. V was clipped by 2 bases and J by 10 bases; unmatched bases: 9. CDR3 loop: CASSLKPGQGGAFF. CDR3 nucleotide sequence: TGTGCCAGCAGCTTAAAACCCGGACAGGGTGGAGCTTTCTTT.

This chain joins TRBV25-1 and TRBJ2-5; D possibly corresponds to TRBD1 (5 bases). The germline CDR1 and CDR2 sequences are MGHDK and SYGVNS. This CDR3 spans 13 amino acids. The ends were cut back, 5 bases at V and 5 bases at J, with 12 bases in the middle. CDR3 sequence: CASSIQGRETQYF. CDR3 coding DNA: TGTGCCAGCAGTATCCAGGGAAGGGAGACCCAGTACTTC.

The chain carries TRBV5-4 and TRBJ1-2; D unresolved. Trimming took 2 bases from V and 2 from J, leaving 10 bases between them. Germline V gene sequence: CDR1 SGHNT, CDR2 YYREEE (reference sequence). The CDR3 totals 14 residues. The CDR3: CASSLRLTNYGYTF. The CDR3 DNA sequence: TGTGCCAGCAGCTTACGACTGACGAACTATGGCTACACCTTC.

This clone has a handful of counts. The V gene is TRBV18, the J gene TRBJ2-3, with D perhaps matching TRBD2 (5 bases). The CDR3 has 12 amino acids. Germline-derived CDR1 and CDR2 are KGHSH and LQKENI. V was pared by 6 bases and J by 4 bases, with 8 bases between. In DNA form, the CDR3 reads TGTGCCAGCTCTCCGGAGGCAGATACGCAGTATTTT. It codes for CASSPEADTQYF.

The chain is built from TRBV7-9 and TRBJ1-5; no clear D gene. V was pared by 0 bases and J by 10 bases, with 10 bases between. This CDR3 has 13 residues. Germline lookup yields CDR1 SEHNR and CDR2 FQNEAQ (reference sequence). CDR3: CASSLAHGEPQHF. CDR3 DNA: TGTGCCAGCAGCTTAGCGCACGGGGAACCCCAGCATTTT. Drawing the rest from reference TRBV7-9 and TRBJ1-5, the complete variable domain is DTGVSQNPRHKITKRGQNVTFRCDPISEHNRLYWYRQTLGQGPEFLTYFQNEAQLEKSRLLSDRFSAERPKGSFSTLEIQRTEQGDSAMYLCASSLAHGEPQHFGDGTRLSIL.

The chain carries TRBV2 and TRBJ2-1; a possible D gene is TRBD2 (5 bases). Trimming removed 6 bases at V and 7 bases at J, with 19 bases between. The CDR3 sequence is 15 residues long. Germline V gene sequence: CDR1 SNHLY, CDR2 FYNNEI. The CDR3 protein is CASSKEAWGWNEQFF. CDR3 DNA sequence: TGTGCCAGCAGCAAGGAGGCGTGGGGATGGAATGAGCAGTTCTTC.

This clone was picked up one time. V usage is TRBV9 and J usage is TRBJ1-2; tentative D call: TRBD1 (6 bases). V gave up 2 bases and J gave up 2 bases, with 10 bases separating them. CDR1 SGDLS and CDR2 YYNGEE come from the germline V gene. The CDR3 sequence is 14 residues long. The CDR3: CASSVGGTNYGYTF. As DNA, the CDR3 is TGTGCCAGCAGCGTTGGGGGCACCAACTATGGCTACACCTTC.

The chain links TRBV7-9 to TRBJ2-7; 8 bases are shared with TRBD2. The V gene end was trimmed by 5 bases and the J gene end by 1 base; junction bases not matched to a gene: 10. The germline gives CDR1 SEHNR, CDR2 FQNEAQ (reference sequence). The CDR3 covers 16 residues. CDR3 sequence reads: CASSRGSGRGSYEQYF. In DNA, the CDR3 is TGTGCCAGCAGCCGAGGGAGCGGGAGAGGTTCCTACGAGCAGTACTTC.

Here the CDR3 reads CSVAFTSGRGYNEQFF. As DNA, the CDR3 is TGCAGCGTTGCTTTTACTAGCGGGAGGGGGTACAATGAGCAGTTCTTC. The gene calls are TRBV29-1 and TRBJ2-1, with 13 bases aligning to TRBD2. The CDR3 loop spans 16 amino acids. J lost 4 bases, V lost 4 bases, and 7 bases had no gene match. Germline assignment: CDR1 SQVTM and CDR2 ANQGSEA.

This clone is medium-sized within its sample. This chain uses TRBV11-2 with TRBJ1-1, with 10 nucleotides matching TRBD1. This CDR3 has 13 amino acids. Germline V gene sequence: CDR1 SGHAT, CDR2 FQNNGV. V was clipped by 8 bases and J by 8 bases; unmatched bases: 8. DNA for the CDR3: TGTGCCAGCTACGACAGGGGGCCTGAGGAAGCTTTCTTT. This sequence encodes CASYDRGPEEAFF.

V gene TRBV7-6 combines with J gene TRBJ2-1; 9 positions agree with TRBD1. The CDR3 has 13 amino acids. J was trimmed by 13 bases and V by 1 base; bases with no gene match: 5. CDR1 and CDR2 from the germline V gene are SGHVS and FNYEAQ. In DNA form, the CDR3 reads TGTGCCAGCAGCTTAGAGGACAGGGGTAATCAGTTCTTC. Translated, it gives CASSLEDRGNQFF.

The chain's CDR3 is CASSQDPNSYEQFF. CDR3 DNA: TGCGCCAGCAGCCAAGATCCTAATTCGTATGAGCAGTTCTTC. V is TRBV4-1 and J is TRBJ2-1; the D is unclear. The CDR3 totals 14 residues. Trimming pared 0 bases from V and 8 bases from J, leaving 11 bases between. The germline V gene has CDR1 MGHRA and CDR2 YSYEKL.

The chain carries TRBV28 and TRBJ2-7; D is perhaps TRBD1 (6 bases). Germline-derived CDR1 and CDR2 are MDHEN and SYDVKM. The CDR3 runs 15 residues. Trimming pared 5 bases from V and 0 bases from J, leaving 14 bases between. Here the CDR3 DNA reads TGTGCCAGCAGTCTATCGGGACAAGGCTCCTACGAGCAGTACTTC. Amino acids: CASSLSGQGSYEQYF.

Only a few counts were recorded for this clone. The gene calls are TRBV6-5 and TRBJ2-7, with TRBD1 matching over 8 bases. Looked up from germline, CDR1 is MNHEY and CDR2 is SVGAGI. This CDR3 contains 14 residues. J lost 6 bases, V lost 1 base, and 5 bases had no gene match. The CDR3 is CASSYLGQGGEQYF. The CDR3, as DNA: TGTGCCAGCAGTTACTTAGGACAGGGTGGCGAGCAGTACTTC.

This rearrangement joins TRBV4-3 to TRBJ2-1; 7 bases are shared with TRBD2. J was trimmed by 5 bases and V by 1 base; bases with no gene match: 14. This CDR3 comprises 18 residues. The germline V gene has CDR1 LGHNA and CDR2 YSLEER. The CDR3 here is CASSQGSLAGVSDNEQFF. Here the CDR3 DNA reads TGCGCCAGCAGCCAAGGAAGTTTGGCGGGAGTATCGGACAATGAGCAGTTCTTC.

The chain joins TRBV27 to TRBJ2-7; D might be TRBD1 (5 bases). V was cut by 5 bases and J by 1 base, with 18 bases left in between. Germline loops: CDR1 MNHEY, CDR2 SMNVEV (reference sequence). The CDR3 covers 16 residues. The CDR3 DNA reads as TGTGCCAGCAGTGCCCTGACAGCCTTCGATTCCTACGAGCAGTACTTC. It specifies CASSALTAFDSYEQYF.

The rearrangement links TRBV18 to TRBJ1-5, with 9 bases that match TRBD1. Germline CDR1 KGHSH, CDR2 LQKENI. J lost 2 bases, V lost 4 bases, and 3 bases had no gene match. This CDR3 comprises 15 residues. The CDR3 nucleotides read TGTGCCAGCTCACAGGACAGGGGTGGCAATCAGCCCCAGCATTTT. Its translation is CASSQDRGGNQPQHF.

The gene calls are TRBV5-1 and TRBJ2-3; maybe TRBD2 (6 bases). This CDR3 contains 15 residues. V was shortened by 0 bases and J by 0 bases, with 8 bases between the two germline ends. CDR1 and CDR2 (germline): SGHRS, YFSETQ. DNA of the CDR3: TGCGCCAGCAGCTTGGCGGGAGTCAGCACAGATACGCAGTATTTT. Residues: CASSLAGVSTDTQYF.

The rearrangement joins TRBV6-9 to TRBJ2-7, with TRBD2 matching over 12 bases. This CDR3 spans 14 amino acids. Germline V gene data show CDR1 as MNHGY and CDR2 as SVAAGI. V was pared by 5 bases and J by 2 bases, with 1 base of the junction left unmatched. CDR3 nucleotides: TGTGCCAGCAGTAGGACTAGCGGGGCCTACGAGCAGTACTTC. Translation: CASSRTSGAYEQYF.

The chain recombines TRBV30 with TRBJ2-1; D is perhaps TRBD2 (6 bases). CDR3 length equals 15 residues. Germline CDR1 is GTSNPN and CDR2 is SVGIG (reference sequence). The V gene lost 4 bases and the J gene lost 7 bases, with 20 bases spanning the gap. The CDR3 bases are TGTGCCTGGACCGGTAGCGGACCTTCGAGGAATGAGCAGTTCTTC. It is translated as CAWTGSGPSRNEQFF.

This clone was counted only a few times. This chain joins TRBV15 and TRBJ1-4; D perhaps matches TRBD1 (5 bases). Trimming shortened V by 1 base and J by 5 bases, and 11 bases separated the two germline ends. CDR1 and CDR2 from the germline V gene are LNHNV and YYDKDF (reference sequence). This CDR3 has 15 amino acids. CDR3 sequence: CATSRGQKENEKLFF. CDR3 coding DNA: TGTGCCACCAGCAGAGGACAGAAGGAAAATGAAAAACTGTTTTTT.